Included here is one T cell receptor (beta chain) sequence, with context. The antigen this receptor binds is unknown. No much larger clonotype is one base removed from it; base qualities were not supplied. This entry belongs to a study of T cells in Graves' hyperthyroidism and ophthalmopathy (dated by TCRdb to the late 2010s). A note on the overall study: Peripheral blood was sampled at the time of initial diagnosis, prior to any treatment. A discovery cohort of about 100 patients, 43 with Graves' ophthalmopathy and approximately 55 with stable Graves' hyperthyroidism, was used to find distinguishing TCR V-J signatures. After sampling, hyperthyroidism patients received methimazole starting at 30 mg daily, and ophthalmopathy patients received high-dose intravenous methylprednisolone. The 95 to 100 discovery patients were randomly split 7:3 into training and test sets. Prospective prediction of ophthalmopathy was tested in an independent validation cohort of some 19 hyperthyroidism patients and 17 patients who later progressed to ophthalmopathy. TCR Vbeta CDR3 sequencing of approximately 140 peripheral blood samples (fewer than 45 ophthalmopathy, 75 to 80 hyperthyroidism and 17 progressor patients) is reported in the paper. In addition, the study compared T-cell repertoires in thyroid tissue and in blood from about 6 Graves' hyperthyroidism patients.

The investigation overall reported the following: A model built on a 13 V-J signature distinguished ophthalmopathy from stable hyperthyroidism, reaching 85% to 90% sensitivity and around 81% specificity in cross-validation and 80%/75% in testing. Blood samples also contained most of the expanded thyroid clonotypes (frequency above 0.001), which suggests that blood repertoires may reflect thyroid immune responses. No statistical method was used to fix the sample size in advance, and group allocation was not hidden from the investigators. In validation, the model predicted progression to ophthalmopathy with approximately 71% sensitivity and less than 80% specificity, a median of 6.5 months before onset.

The TCR beta CDR3 regions were amplified from the RNA transcripts. The TCR CDR3 was subjected to a first round of RT-PCR using the HTBI primer set and the Qiagen OneStep RT-PCR kit. A second multiplex PCR round built the libraries, followed by size selection and purification. Paired-end sequencing of the libraries was performed with 100 bp reads on an Illumina HiSeq2000. In the original analysis: SOAPnuke was used to process the raw data, with reads discarded if the reads contained adapters or uncalled bases, had a mean Phred below 15, or lacked an exact constant-primer or identifier match. COPE v1.2.5 was used to merge the high-quality paired reads, and each unique nucleotide sequence was defined as a clonotype. Clonotypes were aligned to IMGT TRBV, TRBD and TRBJ reference segments using MiTCR v1.1. Analysis was restricted to V-J combinations with a frequency above 0.0001, which covered 98% to 99.2% of repertoires. The TCS score was defined as the ratio of F50 (clonal expansion) to E x V (chaos), calculated using BLOSUM62-based TCRdist between CDR3 peptides within each V-J. Welch's t-statistics and random forest reduced 514 V-J features to around 14, which were used in a naive Bayes classifier (R e1071). The raw public reads went through TCRdb reprocessing: fastp at Q25, MiXCR clone calling, in-frame beta chains kept. Rows are unified per CDR3 protein, each entry keeping the most common DNA and genes. The V and J calls follow TCRdb's processing rather than the paper's. The sample data list some 500,000 distinct CDR3 sequences, and over 13% of these were observed just once. Less than 20% of the sample goes to the ten largest clones.

Trimming at the junction amounts to 0 bases on V and 8 bases on J, and the germline ends lie 10 bases apart. From the germline V gene (reference sequence), CDR1 is DFQATT and CDR2 is SNEGSKA. The CDR3 runs 13 residues from the cysteine to the phenylalanine. The read is trimmed to its CDR3 DNA, 39 bases read in frame from base 1. Stable Graves' hyperthyroidism was defined as the absence of progression to ophthalmopathy over 18 months of follow-up. Hyperthyroidism patients were newly diagnosed, with disease duration under 2 months, and aged 18 to 65 years. Any patient with an uncontrolled infection, another autoimmune disease, pregnancy or lactation was excluded. Diagnoses were established on the basis of clinical symptoms, serum thyroxine and TRAb, thyroid ultrasound, and orbital computed tomography. PBMCs were separated from 10 ml of fresh peripheral blood using Ficoll-Paque density gradient centrifugation. Total RNA was extracted with Trizol reagent, and quality was checked on an Agilent 2100 Bioanalyzer.

The chain joins TRBV20-1 to TRBJ1-4; a tentative D match to TRBD1 spans 5 bases. The clonotype comes from a woman between 18 and 29 years old with Graves' hyperthyroidism. The sequenced material came from blood. In nucleotides, the sequence is TGCAGTGCTAGAGACAGGGCCAGGGAAAAACTGTTTTTT. Its protein reads: CSARDRAREKLFF.